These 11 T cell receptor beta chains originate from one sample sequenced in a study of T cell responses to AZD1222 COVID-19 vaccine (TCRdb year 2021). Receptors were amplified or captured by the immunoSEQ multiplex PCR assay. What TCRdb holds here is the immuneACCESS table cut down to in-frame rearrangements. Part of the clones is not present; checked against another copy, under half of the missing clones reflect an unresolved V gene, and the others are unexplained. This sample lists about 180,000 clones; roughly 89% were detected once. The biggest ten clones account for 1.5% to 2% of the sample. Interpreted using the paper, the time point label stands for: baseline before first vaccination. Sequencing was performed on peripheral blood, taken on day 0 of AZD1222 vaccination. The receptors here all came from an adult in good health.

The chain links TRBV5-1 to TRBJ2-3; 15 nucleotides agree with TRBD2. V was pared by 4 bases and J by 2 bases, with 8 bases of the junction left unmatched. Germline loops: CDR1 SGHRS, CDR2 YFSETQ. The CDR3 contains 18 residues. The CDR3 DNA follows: TGCGCCAGCAGCCCACGATGGACTAGCGGGAGGGACACAGATACGCAGTATTTT. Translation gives CASSPRWTSGRDTDTQYF.

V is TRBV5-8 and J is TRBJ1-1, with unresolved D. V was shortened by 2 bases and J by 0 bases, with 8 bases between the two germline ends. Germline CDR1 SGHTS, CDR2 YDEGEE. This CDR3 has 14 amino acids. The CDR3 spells CASSFVSMNTEAFF. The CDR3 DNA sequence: TGTGCCAGCAGCTTTGTCAGTATGAACACTGAAGCTTTCTTT.

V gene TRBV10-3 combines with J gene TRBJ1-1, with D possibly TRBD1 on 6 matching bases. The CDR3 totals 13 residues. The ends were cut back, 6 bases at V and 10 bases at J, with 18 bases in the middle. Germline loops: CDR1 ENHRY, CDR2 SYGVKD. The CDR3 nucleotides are TGTGCCATCAGCCCCCCGGGGGGCAGGGCAGCTTTCTTT. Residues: CAISPPGGRAAFF.

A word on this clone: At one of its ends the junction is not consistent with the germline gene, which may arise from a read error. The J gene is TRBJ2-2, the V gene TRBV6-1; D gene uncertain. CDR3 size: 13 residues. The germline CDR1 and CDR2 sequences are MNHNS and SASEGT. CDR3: CASSESNTGELFF. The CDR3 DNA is TGTGCCAGCAGTGAATCGAATACCGGGGAGCTGTTTTTT.

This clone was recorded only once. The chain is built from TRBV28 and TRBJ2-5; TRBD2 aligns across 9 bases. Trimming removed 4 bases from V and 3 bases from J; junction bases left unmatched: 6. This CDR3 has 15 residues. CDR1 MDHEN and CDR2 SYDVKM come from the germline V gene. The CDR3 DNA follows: TGTGCCAGCAGTTCCCCAGCGGGGGGAAAAGAGACCCAGTACTTC. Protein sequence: CASSSPAGGKETQYF.

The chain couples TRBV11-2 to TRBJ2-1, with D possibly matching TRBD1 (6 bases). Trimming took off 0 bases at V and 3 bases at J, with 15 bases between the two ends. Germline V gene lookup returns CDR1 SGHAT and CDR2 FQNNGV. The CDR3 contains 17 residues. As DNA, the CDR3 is TGTGCCAGCAGCTTAGATTACCCAGGCAGGGGCTACAATGAGCAGTTCTTC. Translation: CASSLDYPGRGYNEQFF.

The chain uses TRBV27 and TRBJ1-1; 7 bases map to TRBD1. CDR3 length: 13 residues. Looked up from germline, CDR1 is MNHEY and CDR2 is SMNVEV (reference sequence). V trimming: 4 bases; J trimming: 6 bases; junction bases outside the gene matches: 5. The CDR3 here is CASSSQTGAEAFF. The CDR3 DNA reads TGTGCCAGCAGTTCTCAAACAGGGGCTGAAGCTTTCTTT.

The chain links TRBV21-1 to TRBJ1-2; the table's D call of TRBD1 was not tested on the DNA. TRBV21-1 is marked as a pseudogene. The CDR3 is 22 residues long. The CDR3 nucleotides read TGTGCCAGCAGCAAACTCCGGGATGGGTTACTAGACAGAGAGGGGGCTAACTATGGCTACACCTTC. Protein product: CASSKLRDGLLDREGANYGYTF.

The CDR3 DNA follows: TGTGCCAGCAGCTTCTTTCGCGGGAGCACAGATACGCAGTATTTT. This encodes CASSFFRGSTDTQYF. The V call is TRBV5-5, the J call TRBJ2-3; D is perhaps TRBD2 (5 bases). The CDR3 covers 15 residues. V lost 2 bases, J lost 0 bases, and 10 bases lay in between. Germline CDR1 and CDR2: SGHKS and YYEKEE (reference sequence).

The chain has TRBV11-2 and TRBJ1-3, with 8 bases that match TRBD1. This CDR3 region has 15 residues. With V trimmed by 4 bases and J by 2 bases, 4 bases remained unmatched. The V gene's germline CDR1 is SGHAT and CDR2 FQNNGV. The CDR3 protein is CASSSRGHPGNTIYF. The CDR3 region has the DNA TGTGCCAGCAGCTCCAGGGGGCATCCTGGAAACACCATATATTTT.

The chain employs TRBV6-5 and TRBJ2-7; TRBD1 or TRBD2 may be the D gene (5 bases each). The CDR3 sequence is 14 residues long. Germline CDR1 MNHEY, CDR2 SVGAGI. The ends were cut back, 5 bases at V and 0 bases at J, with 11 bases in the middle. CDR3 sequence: CASSRGGSSYEQYF. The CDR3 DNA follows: TGTGCCAGCAGTCGGGGCGGAAGCTCCTACGAGCAGTACTTC.